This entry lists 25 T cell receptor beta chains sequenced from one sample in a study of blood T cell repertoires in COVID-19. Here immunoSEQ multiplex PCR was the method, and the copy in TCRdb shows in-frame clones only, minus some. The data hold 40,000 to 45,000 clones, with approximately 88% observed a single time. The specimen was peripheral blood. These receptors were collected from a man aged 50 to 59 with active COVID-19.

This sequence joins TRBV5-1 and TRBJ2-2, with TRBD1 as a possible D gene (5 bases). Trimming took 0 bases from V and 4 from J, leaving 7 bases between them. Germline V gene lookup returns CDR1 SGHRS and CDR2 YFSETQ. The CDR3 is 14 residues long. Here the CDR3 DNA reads TGCGCCAGCAGCTTGGCCAGGGTCACCGGGGAGCTGTTTTTT. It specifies CASSLARVTGELFF.

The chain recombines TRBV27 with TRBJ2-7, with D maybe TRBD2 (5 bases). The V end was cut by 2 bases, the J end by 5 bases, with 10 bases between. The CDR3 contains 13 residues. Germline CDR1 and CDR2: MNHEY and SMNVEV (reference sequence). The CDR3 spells CASSLVPGNEQYF. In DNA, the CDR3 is TGTGCCAGCAGTTTAGTACCGGGGAACGAGCAGTACTTC.

This chain's CDR3 is CASIYTGGVGGKLFF. CDR3 coding DNA: TGTGCCAGCATTTATACAGGGGGAGTCGGGGGAAAACTGTTTTTT. The chain employs TRBV28 and TRBJ1-4; 8 nucleotides match TRBD1. CDR1 MDHEN and CDR2 SYDVKM come from the germline V gene. V shed 7 bases, J shed 10 bases, and the junction held 14 bases outside the gene matches. The CDR3 length is 15 residues.

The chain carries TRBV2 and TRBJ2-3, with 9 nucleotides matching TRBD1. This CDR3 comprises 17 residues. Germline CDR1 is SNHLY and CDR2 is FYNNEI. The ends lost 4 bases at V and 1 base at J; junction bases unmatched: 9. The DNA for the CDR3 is TGTGCCAGCAGTGGCCTCCGGGGACAGGGAGGCACAGATACGCAGTATTTT. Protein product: CASSGLRGQGGTDTQYF.

As DNA, the CDR3 is TGCGCCAGCAGCCAAGACCTAGCGGGAGCTTACGAGACCCAGTACTTC. This translates into CASSQDLAGAYETQYF. V usage is TRBV4-3 and J usage is TRBJ2-5, with 10 bases lining up with TRBD2. CDR1 is LGHNA and CDR2 is YSLEER in the germline V gene. The junction had 6 bases not matched to a gene; V was cut back by 0 bases and J by 5 bases. The CDR3 loop spans 16 amino acids.

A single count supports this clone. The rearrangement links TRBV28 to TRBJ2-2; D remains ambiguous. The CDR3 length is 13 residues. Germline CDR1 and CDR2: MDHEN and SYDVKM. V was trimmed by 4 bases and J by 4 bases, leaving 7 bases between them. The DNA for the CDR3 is TGTGCCAGCAGTTCCCCAGGCACCGGGGAGCTGTTTTTT. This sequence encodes CASSSPGTGELFF.

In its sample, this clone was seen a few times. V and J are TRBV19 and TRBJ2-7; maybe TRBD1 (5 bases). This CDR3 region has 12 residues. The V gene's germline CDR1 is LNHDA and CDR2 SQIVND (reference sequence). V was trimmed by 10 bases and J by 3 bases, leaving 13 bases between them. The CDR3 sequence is CATASQGYEQYF. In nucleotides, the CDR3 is TGTGCCACCGCGAGCCAGGGCTACGAGCAGTACTTC.

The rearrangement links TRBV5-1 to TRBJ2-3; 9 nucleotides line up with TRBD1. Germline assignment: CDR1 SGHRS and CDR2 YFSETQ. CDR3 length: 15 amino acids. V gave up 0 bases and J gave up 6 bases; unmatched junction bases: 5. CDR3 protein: CASSLGTGVGDTQYF. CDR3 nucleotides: TGCGCCAGCAGCTTGGGGACAGGGGTCGGGGATACGCAGTATTTT.

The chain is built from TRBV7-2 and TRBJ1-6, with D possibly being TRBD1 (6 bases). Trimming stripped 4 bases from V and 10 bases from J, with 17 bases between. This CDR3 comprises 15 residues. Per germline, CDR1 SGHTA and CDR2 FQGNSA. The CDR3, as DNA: TGTGCCAGCAGCTGGGGGGGGCAGGGGCAGTCACCCCTCCACTTT. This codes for CASSWGGQGQSPLHF.

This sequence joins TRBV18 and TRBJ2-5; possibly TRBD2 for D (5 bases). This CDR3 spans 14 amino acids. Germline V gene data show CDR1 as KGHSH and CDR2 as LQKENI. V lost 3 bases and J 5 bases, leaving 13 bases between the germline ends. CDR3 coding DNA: TGTGCCAGCTCACCCAAGGAGGACGAGGAGACCCAGTACTTC. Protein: CASSPKEDEETQYF.

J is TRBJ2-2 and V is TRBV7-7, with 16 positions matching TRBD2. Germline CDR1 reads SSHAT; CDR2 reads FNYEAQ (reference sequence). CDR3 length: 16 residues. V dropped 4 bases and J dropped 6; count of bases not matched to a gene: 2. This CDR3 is CASSSGLAGGPGELFF. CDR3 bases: TGTGCCAGCAGCTCGGGACTAGCGGGAGGGCCCGGGGAGCTGTTTTTT.

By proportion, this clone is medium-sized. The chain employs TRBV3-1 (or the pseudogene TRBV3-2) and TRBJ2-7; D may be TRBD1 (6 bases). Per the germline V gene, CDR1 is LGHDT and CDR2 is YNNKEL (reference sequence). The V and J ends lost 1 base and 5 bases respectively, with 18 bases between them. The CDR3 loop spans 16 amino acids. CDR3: CASSQAGRGRENEQYF. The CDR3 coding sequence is TGTGCCAGCAGCCAAGCAGGCAGGGGAAGAGAAAACGAGCAGTACTTC.

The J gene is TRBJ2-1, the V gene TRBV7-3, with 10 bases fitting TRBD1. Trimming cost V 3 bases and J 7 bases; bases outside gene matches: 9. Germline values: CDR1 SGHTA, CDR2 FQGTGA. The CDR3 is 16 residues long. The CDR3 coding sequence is TGTGCCAGCAGCTTGACGACCGGGACAGGGGTGAATGAGCAGTTCTTC. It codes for CASSLTTGTGVNEQFF. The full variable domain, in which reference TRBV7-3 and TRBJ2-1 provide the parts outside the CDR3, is GAGVSQTPSNKVTEKGKYVELRCDPISGHTALYWYRQSLGQGPEFLIYFQGTGAADDSGLPNDRFFAVRPEGSVSTLKIQRTERGDSAVYLCASSLTTGTGVNEQFFGPGTRLTVL.

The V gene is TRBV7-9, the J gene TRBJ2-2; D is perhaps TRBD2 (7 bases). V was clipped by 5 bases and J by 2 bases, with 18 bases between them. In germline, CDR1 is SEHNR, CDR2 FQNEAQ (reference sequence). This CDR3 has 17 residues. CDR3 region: CASSPQGGTLNTGELFF. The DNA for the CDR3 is TGTGCCAGCAGCCCCCAGGGAGGGACACTCAACACCGGGGAGCTGTTTTTT.

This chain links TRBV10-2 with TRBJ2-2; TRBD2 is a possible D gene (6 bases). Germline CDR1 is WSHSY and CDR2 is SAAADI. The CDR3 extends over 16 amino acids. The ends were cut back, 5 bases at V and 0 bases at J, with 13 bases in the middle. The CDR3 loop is CASSRPSGPNTGELFF. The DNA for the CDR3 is TGCGCCAGCAGTCGTCCCAGCGGGCCGAACACCGGGGAGCTGTTTTTT.

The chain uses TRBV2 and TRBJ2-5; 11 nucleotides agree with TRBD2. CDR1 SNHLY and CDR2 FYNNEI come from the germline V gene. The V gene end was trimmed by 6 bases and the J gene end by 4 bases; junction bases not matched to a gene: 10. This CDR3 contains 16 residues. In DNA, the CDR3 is TGTGCCAGCAGCGAACTAGCGGGAGTTGTAGGAGAGACCCAGTACTTC. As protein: CASSELAGVVGETQYF.

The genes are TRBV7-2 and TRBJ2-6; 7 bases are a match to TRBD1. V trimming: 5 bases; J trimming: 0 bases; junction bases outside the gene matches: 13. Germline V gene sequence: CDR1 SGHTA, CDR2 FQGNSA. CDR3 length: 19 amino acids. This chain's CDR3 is CASSDRERWFASGANVLTF. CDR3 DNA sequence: TGTGCCAGCAGCGACAGGGAGCGTTGGTTTGCCTCTGGGGCCAACGTCCTGACTTTC.

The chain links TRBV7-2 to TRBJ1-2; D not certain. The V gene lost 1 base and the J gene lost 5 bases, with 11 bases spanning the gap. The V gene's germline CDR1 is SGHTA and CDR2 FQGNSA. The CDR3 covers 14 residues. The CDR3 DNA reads TGTGCCAGCAGCTTAGGCAGGTGGGAGTATGGCTACACCTTC. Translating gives CASSLGRWEYGYTF.

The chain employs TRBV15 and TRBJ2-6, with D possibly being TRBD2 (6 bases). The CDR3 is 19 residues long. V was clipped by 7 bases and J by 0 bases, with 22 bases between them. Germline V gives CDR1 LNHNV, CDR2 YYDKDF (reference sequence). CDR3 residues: CATTKRRGRKVSGANVLTF. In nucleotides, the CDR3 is TGTGCCACCACCAAAAGGAGGGGACGTAAGGTCTCTGGGGCCAACGTCCTGACTTTC.

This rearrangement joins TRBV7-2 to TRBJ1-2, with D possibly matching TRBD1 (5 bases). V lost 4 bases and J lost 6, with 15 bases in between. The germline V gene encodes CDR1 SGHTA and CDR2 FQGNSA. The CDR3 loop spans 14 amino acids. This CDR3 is CASSSPGYRDGYTF. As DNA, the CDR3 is TGTGCCAGCAGCTCACCAGGGTATAGGGATGGCTACACCTTC.

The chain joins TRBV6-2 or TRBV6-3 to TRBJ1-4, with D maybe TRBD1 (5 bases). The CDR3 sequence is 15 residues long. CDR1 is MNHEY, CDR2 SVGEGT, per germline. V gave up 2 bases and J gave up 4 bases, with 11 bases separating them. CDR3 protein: CASSYRGGVNEKLFF. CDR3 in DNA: TGTGCCAGCAGTTACCGCGGGGGAGTTAATGAAAAACTGTTTTTT.

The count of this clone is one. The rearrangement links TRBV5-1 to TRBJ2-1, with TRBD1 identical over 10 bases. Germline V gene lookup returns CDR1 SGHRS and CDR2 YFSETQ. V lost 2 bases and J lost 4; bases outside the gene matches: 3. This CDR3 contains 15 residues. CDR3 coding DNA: TGCGCCAGCAGCTTCAAGGGACAGGGGTACAATGAGCAGTTCTTC. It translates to CASSFKGQGYNEQFF. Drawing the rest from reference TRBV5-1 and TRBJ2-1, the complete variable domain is KAGVTQTPRYLIKTRGQQVTLSCSPISGHRSVSWYQQTPGQGLQFLFEYFSETQRNKGNFPGRFSGRQFSNSRSEMNVSTLELGDSALYLCASSFKGQGYNEQFFGPGTRLTVL.

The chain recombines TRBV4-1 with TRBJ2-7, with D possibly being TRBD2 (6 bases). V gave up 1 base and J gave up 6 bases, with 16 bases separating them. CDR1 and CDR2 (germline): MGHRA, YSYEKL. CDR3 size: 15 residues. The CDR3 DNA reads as TGCGCCAGCAGCCAAGGAGGAGGGTCCCCGCGCGAGCAGTACTTC. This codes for CASSQGGGSPREQYF.

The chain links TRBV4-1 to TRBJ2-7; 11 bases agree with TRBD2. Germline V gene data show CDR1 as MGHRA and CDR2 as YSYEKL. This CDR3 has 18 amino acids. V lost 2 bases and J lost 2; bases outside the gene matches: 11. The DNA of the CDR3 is TGCGCCAGCAGCCAAACGGAGACCGGGACTAGCGGCCCCTACGAGCAGTACTTC. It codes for CASSQTETGTSGPYEQYF.

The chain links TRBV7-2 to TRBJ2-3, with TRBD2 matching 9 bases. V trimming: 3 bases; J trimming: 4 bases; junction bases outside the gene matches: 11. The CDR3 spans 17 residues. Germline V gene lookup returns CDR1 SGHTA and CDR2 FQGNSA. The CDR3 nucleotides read TGTGCCAGCAGCTTCGCCGGGACTAGCTTCGGCGCAGATACGCAGTATTTT. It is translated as CASSFAGTSFGADTQYF.